The 7 T cell receptor beta chains below come from one sample, sequenced in a study of a mutant IDH1 vaccine in newly diagnosed glioma. Profiled with immunoSEQ multiplex PCR; TCRdb holds only in-frame clones, not every one. The sample has about 67,000 clones, around 88% seen once. The time point was: baseline, week 1 (first vaccination visit). Treatment here: pre-vaccination baseline after standard-of-care therapy. The starting material was peripheral blood mononuclear cells (PBMCs), obtained from a glioma patient treated with radiotherapy, temozolomide or both. These receptors were taken from a woman aged 18-29 years with glioma. Some clones in this sample may be carry-over from other donors' samples.

This clone was observed once. The chain links TRBV27 to TRBJ1-5; no clear D. The length of the CDR3 is 13 residues. Trimming stripped 3 bases from V and 5 bases from J, with 8 bases between. Germline V lookup: CDR1 MNHEY, CDR2 SMNVEV (reference sequence). The CDR3 coding sequence is TGTGCCAGCAGTTTGGAGTGGGATCAGCCCCAGCATTTT. It specifies CASSLEWDQPQHF.

This rearrangement joins TRBV19 to TRBJ2-2; a weak D match, TRBD2 (6 bases). The CDR3 is 13 amino acids. Germline V CDR1 and CDR2: LNHDA, SQIVND (reference sequence). V was clipped by 7 bases and J by 6 bases, with 12 bases between them. CDR3 in DNA: TGTGCCAGTAAGGTTCGGGAGTCCGGGGAGCTGTTTTTT. This sequence encodes CASKVRESGELFF. Supplemented by reference TRBV19 and TRBJ2-2, the full variable domain reads DGGITQSPKYLFRKEGQNVTLSCEQNLNHDAMYWYRQDPGQGLRLIYYSQIVNDFQKGDIAEGYSVSREKKESFPLTVTSAQKNPTAFYLCASKVRESGELFFGEGSRLTVL.

The V gene is TRBV2, the J gene TRBJ1-5, with D maybe TRBD1 (5 bases). The CDR3 runs to 14 residues. Trimming removed 7 bases from V and 1 base from J, with 11 bases in between. The germline V gene has CDR1 SNHLY and CDR2 FYNNEI. CDR3 residues: CASKREGSNQPQHF. For the CDR3, the DNA is TGTGCCAGCAAGAGGGAGGGGAGCAATCAGCCCCAGCATTTT. Full variable domain (missing parts from reference TRBV2 and TRBJ1-5): EPEVTQTPSHQVTQMGQEVILRCVPISNHLYFYWYRQILGQKVEFLVSFYNNEISEKSEIFDDQFSVERPDGSNFTLKIRSTKLEDSAMYFCASKREGSNQPQHFGDGTRLSIL.

The rearrangement links TRBV7-9 to TRBJ2-7; no firm D call. Germline V gene data show CDR1 as SEHNR and CDR2 as FQNEAQ (reference sequence). The V end was cut by 1 base, the J end by 9 bases, with 22 bases between. The CDR3 has 16 amino acids. The chain's CDR3 is CASSLGWSGPQQMQYF. DNA for the CDR3: TGTGCCAGCAGCTTAGGGTGGAGTGGACCCCAGCAAATGCAGTACTTC.

This chain uses TRBV6-1 with TRBJ1-1, with D maybe TRBD1 (6 bases). CDR3 size: 14 residues. V was shortened by 11 bases and J by 0 bases, with 16 bases between the two germline ends. Germline CDR1 reads MNHNS; CDR2 reads SASEGT. Written as DNA, the CDR3 is TGTGCCGGAAGTAAGGGGGGGATGAACACTGAAGCTTTCTTT. This gives the protein CAGSKGGMNTEAFF.

This chain links TRBV6-8 with TRBJ2-7; 7 bases are shared with TRBD2. Trimming cost V 8 bases and J 0 bases; bases outside gene matches: 22. CDR1 and CDR2 from the germline V gene are MNHGY and SAAAGT. This CDR3 is built from 19 residues. CDR3 bases: TGTGCCAGCCCCAGCTATACCTCTAGCGGCCCCACAATCTCCTACGAGCAGTACTTC. It codes for CASPSYTSSGPTISYEQYF.

The chain links TRBV7-9 to TRBJ2-3; 14 bases are shared with TRBD2. Germline CDR1 SEHNR, CDR2 FQNEAQ (reference sequence). The V segment lost 5 bases and the J segment 3 bases; nucleotides outside the gene matches: 4. This CDR3 region has 16 residues. The CDR3 protein is CASSQGLAGETDTQYF. The CDR3 DNA sequence: TGTGCCAGCAGCCAGGGACTAGCGGGAGAGACAGATACGCAGTATTTT.